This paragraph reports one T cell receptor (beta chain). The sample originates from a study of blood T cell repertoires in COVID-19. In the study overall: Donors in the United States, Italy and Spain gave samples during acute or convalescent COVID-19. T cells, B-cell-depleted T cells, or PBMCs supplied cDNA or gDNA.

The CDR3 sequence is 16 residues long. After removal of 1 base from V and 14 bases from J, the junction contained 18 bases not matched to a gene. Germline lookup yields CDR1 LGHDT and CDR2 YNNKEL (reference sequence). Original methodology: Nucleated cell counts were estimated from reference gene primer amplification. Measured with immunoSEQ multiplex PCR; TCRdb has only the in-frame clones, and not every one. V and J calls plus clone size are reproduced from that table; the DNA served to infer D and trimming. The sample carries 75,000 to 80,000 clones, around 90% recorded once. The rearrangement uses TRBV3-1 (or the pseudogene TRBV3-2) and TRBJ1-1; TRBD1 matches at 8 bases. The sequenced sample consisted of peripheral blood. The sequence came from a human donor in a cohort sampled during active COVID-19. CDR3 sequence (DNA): TGTGCCAGCAGCCAAGTAAGAGCCAGGGGGCGCAACGTAAGGTTCTTT. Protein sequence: CASSQVRARGRNVRFF.